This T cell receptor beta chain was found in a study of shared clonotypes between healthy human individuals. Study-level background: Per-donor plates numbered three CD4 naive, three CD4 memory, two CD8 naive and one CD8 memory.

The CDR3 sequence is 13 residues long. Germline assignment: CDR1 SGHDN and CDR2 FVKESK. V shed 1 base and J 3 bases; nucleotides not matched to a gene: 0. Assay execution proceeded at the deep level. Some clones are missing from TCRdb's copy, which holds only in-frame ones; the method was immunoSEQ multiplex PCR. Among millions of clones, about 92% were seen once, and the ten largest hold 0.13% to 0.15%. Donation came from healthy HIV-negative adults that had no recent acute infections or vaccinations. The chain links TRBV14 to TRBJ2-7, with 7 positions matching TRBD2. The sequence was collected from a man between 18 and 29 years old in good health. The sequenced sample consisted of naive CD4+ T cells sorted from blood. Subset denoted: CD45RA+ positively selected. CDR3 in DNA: TGTGCCAGCAGCCAAGGCGGGAGCTACGAGCAGTACTTC. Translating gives CASSQGGSYEQYF.